These T cell receptor beta chains were read from a single sample in a study of sequential checkpoint blockade in melanoma. Sequenced by immunoSEQ multiplex PCR; TCRdb stores in-frame clones only, minus some. The top ten hold 8.6% of the sample, which has more than 4,500 clones, roughly 18% seen once. This specimen consisted of tumor tissue (inferred from file names), obtained from a patient given nivolumab and ipilimumab in sequence. The receptor source for this set is a human donor with melanoma. The CDR3 runs from the conserved cysteine through the conserved F or W.

v_call: TRBV6-8
j_call: TRBJ2-1
cdr3_aa: CASRQTSGGLYNEQFF

v_call: TRBV14
j_call: TRBJ2-3
cdr3_aa: CASSQDLGRRTDTQYF

v_call: TRBV11-3
j_call: TRBJ2-2
cdr3_aa: CASSPLPGPQDTGELFF

v_call: TRBV9
j_call: TRBJ2-7
cdr3_aa: CASSAGDRSRIYEQYF

v_call: TRBV28
j_call: TRBJ2-2
cdr3_aa: CASSLTGTYTGELFF

v_call: TRBV23-1
j_call: TRBJ2-7
cdr3_aa: CASSDGVTYEQYF

v_call: TRBV6-8
j_call: TRBJ1-2
cdr3_aa: CASRLSTLYGYTF

v_call: TRBV15
j_call: TRBJ1-6
cdr3_aa: CATSRDGVSYNSPLHF

v_call: TRBV6-8
j_call: TRBJ1-3
cdr3_aa: CASSYSVRPGNTIYF

v_call: TRBV9
j_call: TRBJ2-2
cdr3_aa: CASRGGPNTGELFF

v_call: TRBV9
j_call: TRBJ2-5
cdr3_aa: CASSPGQASRVWETQYF

v_call: TRBV15
j_call: TRBJ2-2
cdr3_aa: CATSREYGGGASGTGELFF

v_call: TRBV30
j_call: TRBJ1-5
cdr3_aa: CAWSVAGSQPQHF

v_call: TRBV6-8
j_call: TRBJ2-2
cdr3_aa: CASSHHRQGTGELFF

v_call: TRBV5-1
j_call: TRBJ1-1
cdr3_aa: CASSLTGVGTEAFF

v_call: TRBV7-6
j_call: TRBJ2-3
cdr3_aa: CASSDRGRFSTDTQYF

v_call: TRBV12-5
j_call: TRBJ1-2
cdr3_aa: CASTPAGSFSNYGYTF

v_call: TRBV19
j_call: TRBJ1-2
cdr3_aa: CASRPDISRSYTF

v_call: TRBV7-4
j_call: TRBJ2-7
cdr3_aa: CASSDGLLYEQYF

v_call: TRBV11-3
j_call: TRBJ2-3
cdr3_aa: CASRTGTGTDTQYF

v_call: TRBV15
j_call: TRBJ2-2
cdr3_aa: CATSRVPGQGANTGELFF

v_call: TRBV4-1
j_call: TRBJ2-7
cdr3_aa: CASSQRTGPYEQYF

v_call: TRBV18
j_call: TRBJ1-2
cdr3_aa: CASSPAGDGYTF

v_call: TRBV25-1
j_call: TRBJ2-1
cdr3_aa: CASSGGLSHNEQFF

v_call: TRBV30
j_call: TRBJ1-1
cdr3_aa: CAWSVRGTTEAFF

v_call: TRBV6-8
j_call: TRBJ1-5
cdr3_aa: CASSPPRQGGQPQHF

v_call: TRBV6-8
j_call: TRBJ1-1
cdr3_aa: CASSYRNLNTEAFF

v_call: TRBV11-3
j_call: TRBJ1-5
cdr3_aa: CASSRYGQGVNQPQHF

v_call: TRBV7-1
j_call: TRBJ1-1
cdr3_aa: CASSRRENTEAFF

v_call: TRBV4-1
j_call: TRBJ2-3
cdr3_aa: CASSQDRRGYADTQYF

v_call: TRBV10-2
j_call: TRBJ2-1
cdr3_aa: CATQGTGPNEQFF